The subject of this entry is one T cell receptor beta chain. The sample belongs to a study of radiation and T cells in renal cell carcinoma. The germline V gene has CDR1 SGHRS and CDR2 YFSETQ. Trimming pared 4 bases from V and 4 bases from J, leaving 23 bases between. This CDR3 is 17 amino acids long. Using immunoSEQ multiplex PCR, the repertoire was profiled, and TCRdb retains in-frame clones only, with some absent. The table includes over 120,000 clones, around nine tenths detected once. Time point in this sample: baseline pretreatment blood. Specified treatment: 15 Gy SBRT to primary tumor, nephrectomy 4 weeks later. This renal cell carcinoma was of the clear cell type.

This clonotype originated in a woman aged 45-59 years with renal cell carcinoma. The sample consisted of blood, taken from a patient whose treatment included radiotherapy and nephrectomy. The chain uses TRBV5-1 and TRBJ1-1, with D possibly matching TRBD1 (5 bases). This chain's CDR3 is CASSGRRDLGSGTEAFF. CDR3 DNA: TGCGCCAGCAGCGGGCGCAGGGATCTCGGGTCCGGCACTGAAGCTTTCTTT.